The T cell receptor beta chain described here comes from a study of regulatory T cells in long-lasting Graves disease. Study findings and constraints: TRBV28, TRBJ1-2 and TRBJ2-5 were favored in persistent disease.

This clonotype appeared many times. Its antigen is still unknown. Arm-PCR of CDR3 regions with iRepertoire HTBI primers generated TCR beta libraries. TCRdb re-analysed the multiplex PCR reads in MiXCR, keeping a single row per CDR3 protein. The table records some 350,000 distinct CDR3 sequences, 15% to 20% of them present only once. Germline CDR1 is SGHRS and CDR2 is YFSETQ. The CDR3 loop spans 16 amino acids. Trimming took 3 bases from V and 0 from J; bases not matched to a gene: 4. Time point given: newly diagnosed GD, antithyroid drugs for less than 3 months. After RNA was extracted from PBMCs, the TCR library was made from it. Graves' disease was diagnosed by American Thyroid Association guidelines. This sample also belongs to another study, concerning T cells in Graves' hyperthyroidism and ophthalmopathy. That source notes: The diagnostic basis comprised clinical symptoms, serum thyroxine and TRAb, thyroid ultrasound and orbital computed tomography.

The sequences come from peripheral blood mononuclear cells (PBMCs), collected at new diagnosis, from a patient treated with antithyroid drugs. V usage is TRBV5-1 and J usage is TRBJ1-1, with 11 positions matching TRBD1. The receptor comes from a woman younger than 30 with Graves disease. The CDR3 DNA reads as TGCGCCAGCAGCTGGGGACAGGGGGGCATGAACACTGAAGCTTTCTTT. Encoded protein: CASSWGQGGMNTEAFF.